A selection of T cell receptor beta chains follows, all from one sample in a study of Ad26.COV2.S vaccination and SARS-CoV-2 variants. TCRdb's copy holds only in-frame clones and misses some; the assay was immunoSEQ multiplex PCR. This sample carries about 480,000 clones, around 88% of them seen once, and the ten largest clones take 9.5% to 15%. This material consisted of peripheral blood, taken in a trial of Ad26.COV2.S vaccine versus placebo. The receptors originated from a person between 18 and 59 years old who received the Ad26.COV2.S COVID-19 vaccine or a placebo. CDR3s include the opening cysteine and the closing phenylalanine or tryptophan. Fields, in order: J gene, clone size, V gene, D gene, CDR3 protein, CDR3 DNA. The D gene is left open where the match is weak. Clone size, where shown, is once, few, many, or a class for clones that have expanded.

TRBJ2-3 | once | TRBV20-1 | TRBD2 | CSAGVADTQYF | TGCAGCGCGGGAGTCGCAGATACGCAGTATTTT
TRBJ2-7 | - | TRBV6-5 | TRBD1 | CASSYSRDRGFHEQYF | TGTGCCAGCAGTTACTCGAGGGACAGGGGGTTCCACGAGCAGTACTTC
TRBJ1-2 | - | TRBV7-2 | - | CASSGSRGYGYTF | TGTGCCAGCAGCGGGAGCAGAGGCTATGGCTACACCTTC
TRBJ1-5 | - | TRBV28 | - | CASRLQGNNQPQHF | TGTGCCAGCAGGCTACAGGGTAACAATCAGCCCCAGCATTTT
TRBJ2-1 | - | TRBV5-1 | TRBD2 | CASSSSSGKHNEQFF | TGCGCCAGCAGCTCGTCTAGCGGGAAACACAATGAGCAGTTCTTC
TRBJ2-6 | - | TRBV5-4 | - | CASSNPGISGANVLTF | TGTGCCAGCAGCAACCCAGGGATCTCTGGGGCCAACGTCCTGACTTTC
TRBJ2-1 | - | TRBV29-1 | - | CSVARRRDNEQFF | TGCAGCGTTGCCCGGAGAAGGGACAATGAGCAGTTCTTC
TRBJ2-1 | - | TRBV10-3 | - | CAIRSTGSEQFF | TGTGCCATCAGGTCAACAGGGTCAGAGCAGTTCTTC
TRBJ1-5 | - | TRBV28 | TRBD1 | CASSPQTGLMGQPQHF | TGTGCCAGCAGTCCTCAGACAGGGTTAATGGGTCAGCCCCAGCATTTT
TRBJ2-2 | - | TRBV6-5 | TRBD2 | CASSYSGRVKTGELFF | TGTGCCAGCAGTTACTCGGGGAGGGTTAAGACCGGGGAGCTGTTTTTT
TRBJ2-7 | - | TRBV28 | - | CASKSLVGAHEQYF | TGTGCCAGCAAATCCCTGGTGGGTGCACACGAGCAGTACTTC
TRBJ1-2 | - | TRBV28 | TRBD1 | CAITRGSHYGYTF | TGTGCCATCACCAGGGGGTCTCACTATGGCTACACCTTC
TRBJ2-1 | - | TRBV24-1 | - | CATSDPQRPRGEQFF | TGTGCCACCAGTGATCCCCAACGACCGAGGGGAGAGCAGTTCTTC
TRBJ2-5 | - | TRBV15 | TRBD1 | CATSTVPGQGQETQYF | TGTGCCACCAGCACAGTCCCGGGACAGGGACAAGAGACCCAGTACTTC
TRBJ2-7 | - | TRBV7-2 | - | CASSLTRSLSYEQYF | TGTGCCAGCAGCTTAACGCGTTCCCTCTCCTACGAGCAGTACTTC
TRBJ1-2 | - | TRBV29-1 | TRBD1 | CSGGDRAYGYTF | TGCAGCGGGGGGGACAGGGCCTATGGCTACACCTTC
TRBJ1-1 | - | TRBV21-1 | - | CASSINQNGTEAFF | TGTGCCAGCAGCATTAACCAGAACGGCACTGAAGCTTTCTTT
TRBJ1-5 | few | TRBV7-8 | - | CASSNYRVGINQPQHF | TGTGCCAGCAGCAACTACAGGGTTGGAATTAATCAGCCCCAGCATTTT
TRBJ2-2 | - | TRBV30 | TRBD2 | CAWSLAGGRTGELFF | TGTGCCTGGAGTTTAGCGGGAGGTCGGACCGGGGAGCTGTTTTTT
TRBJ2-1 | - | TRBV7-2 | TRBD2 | CASSLRLAGVNEQFF | TGTGCCAGCAGCTTAAGGCTAGCGGGAGTCAATGAGCAGTTCTTC
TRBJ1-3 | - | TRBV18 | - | CASSSDTIYF | TGTGCCAGCTCATCTGACACCATATATTTT
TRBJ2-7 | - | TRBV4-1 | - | CASSKSVSEQYF | TGCGCCAGCAGCAAAAGCGTGAGCGAGCAGTACTTC
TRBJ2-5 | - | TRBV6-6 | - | CASSTGTRAQYF | TGTGCCAGCAGTACCGGGACGCGGGCCCAGTACTTC
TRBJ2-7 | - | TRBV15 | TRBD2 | CATSVGREFDEQYF | TGTGCCACCAGCGTAGGGCGGGAGTTCGACGAGCAGTACTTC
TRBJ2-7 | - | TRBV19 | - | CASSMGPYEQYF | TGTGCCAGTAGTATGGGTCCCTACGAGCAGTACTTC
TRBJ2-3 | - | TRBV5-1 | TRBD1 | CASSHTGATDTQYF | TGCGCCAGCAGTCATACAGGGGCGACAGATACGCAGTATTTT
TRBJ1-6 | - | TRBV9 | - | CASSVRDNSPLHF | TGTGCCAGCAGCGTAAGGGATAATTCACCCCTCCACTTT
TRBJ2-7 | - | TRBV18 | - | CASSPPAGSYNEQYF | TGTGCCAGCTCACCACCGGCGGGAAGTTACAACGAGCAGTACTTC
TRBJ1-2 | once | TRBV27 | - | CASSYSTGGAFYGYTF | TGTGCCAGCAGTTACTCCACGGGGGGCGCTTTCTATGGCTACACCTTC
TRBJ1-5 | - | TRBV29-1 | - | CSVSGGNQPQHF | TGCAGCGTTTCGGGAGGCAATCAGCCCCAGCATTTT
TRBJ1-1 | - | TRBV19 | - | CASRDNGWYTEAFF | TGTGCCAGTCGGGATAATGGATGGTACACTGAAGCTTTCTTT
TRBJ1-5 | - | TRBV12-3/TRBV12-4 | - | CASSLGLGQPQHF | TGTGCCAGCAGTTTAGGGTTAGGACAGCCCCAGCATTTT
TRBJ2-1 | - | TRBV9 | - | CASSPMTPANQQFF | TGTGCCAGCAGCCCTATGACCCCCGCCAATCAGCAGTTCTTC
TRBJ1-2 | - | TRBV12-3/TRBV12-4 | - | CASSLAQVPGYTF | TGTGCCAGCAGTTTAGCGCAGGTTCCTGGCTACACCTTC
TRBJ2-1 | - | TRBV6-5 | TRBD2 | CASSGFLAGDEQFF | TGTGCCAGCAGCGGATTTCTAGCGGGAGATGAGCAGTTCTTC
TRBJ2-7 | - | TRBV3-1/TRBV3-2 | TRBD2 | CASSTTGTSGTPPPYEQYF | TGTGCCAGCAGCACTACCGGGACTAGCGGGACTCCCCCTCCCTACGAGCAGTACTTC
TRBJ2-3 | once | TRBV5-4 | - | CASSRNRGTDTQYF | TGTGCCAGCAGCCGAAATCGGGGCACAGATACGCAGTATTTT